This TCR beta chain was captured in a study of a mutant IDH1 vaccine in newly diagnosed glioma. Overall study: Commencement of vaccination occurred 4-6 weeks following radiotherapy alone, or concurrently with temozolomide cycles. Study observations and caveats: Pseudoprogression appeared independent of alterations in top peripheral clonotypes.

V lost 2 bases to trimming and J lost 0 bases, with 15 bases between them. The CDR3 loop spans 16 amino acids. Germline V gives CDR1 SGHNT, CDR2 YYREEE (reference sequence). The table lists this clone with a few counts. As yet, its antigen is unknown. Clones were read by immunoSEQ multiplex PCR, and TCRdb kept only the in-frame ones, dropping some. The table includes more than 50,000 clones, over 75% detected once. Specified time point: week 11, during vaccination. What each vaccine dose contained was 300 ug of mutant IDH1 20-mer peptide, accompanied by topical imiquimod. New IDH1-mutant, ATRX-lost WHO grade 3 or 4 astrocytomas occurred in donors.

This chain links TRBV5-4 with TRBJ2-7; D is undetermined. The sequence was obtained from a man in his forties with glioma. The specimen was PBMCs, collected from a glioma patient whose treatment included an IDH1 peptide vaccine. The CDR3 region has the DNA TGTGCCAGCAGCTTCGGGCTGGGCGGCTTCTCCTACGAGCAGTACTTC. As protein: CASSFGLGGFSYEQYF.